The next 16 T cell receptor beta chains were all read from a single sample in a study of blood T cell repertoires in COVID-19. The table came from immunoSEQ multiplex PCR; TCRdb's copy has only in-frame clones and leaves some out. The sample contains approximately 150,000 clones, more than 75% of which appear only once. Sample: peripheral blood. Receptors originate from a woman older than 75 with COVID-19, enrolled during active disease.

This clone appeared once. J is TRBJ2-2 and V is TRBV18; 7 nucleotides align to TRBD1. V lost 2 bases and J lost 4; bases outside the gene matches: 7. Germline V lookup: CDR1 KGHSH, CDR2 LQKENI. There are 16 residues in the CDR3. The CDR3 sequence: CASSPAMTGITGELFF. The CDR3 DNA reads as TGTGCCAGCTCACCAGCGATGACAGGGATCACCGGGGAGCTGTTTTTT. Supplemented by reference TRBV18 and TRBJ2-2, the full variable domain reads NAGVMQNPRHLVRRRGQEARLRCSPMKGHSHVYWYRQLPEEGLKFMVYLQKENIIDESGMPKERFSAEFPKEGPSILRIQQVVRGDSAAYFCASSPAMTGITGELFFGEGSRLTVL.

This sequence joins TRBV6-5 and TRBJ2-7; 7 bases line up with TRBD2. Looked up from germline, CDR1 is MNHEY and CDR2 is SVGAGI. V trimming: 0 bases; J trimming: 3 bases; junction bases outside the gene matches: 2. CDR3 length: 14 residues. The CDR3 DNA is TGTGCCAGCAGTTACTCGTGGGGGGGCTACGAGCAGTACTTC. Protein sequence: CASSYSWGGYEQYF.

The chain carries TRBV7-3 and TRBJ1-6, with a weak D call TRBD1 (5 bases). The CDR3 is 13 amino acids. Germline V gene data show CDR1 as SGHTA and CDR2 as FQGTGA. V was trimmed by 2 bases and J by 10 bases, leaving 9 bases between them. CDR3 coding DNA: TGTGCCAGCAGCTTAGGGGCAGAATCACCCCTCCACTTT. It encodes CASSLGAESPLHF.

This chain connects TRBV7-3 to TRBJ2-3; no clear D gene. CDR1 is SGHTA, CDR2 FQGTGA, per germline. V shed 4 bases and J shed 5 bases, with 19 bases lying between them. This CDR3 is 16 amino acids long. CDR3 DNA sequence: TGTGCCAGCAGCTACCAACCGGGTTCAAAGCGAGATACGCAGTATTTT. It is translated as CASSYQPGSKRDTQYF.

The chain carries TRBV19 and TRBJ2-3; the match to TRBD2 covers 8 bases. The germline gives CDR1 LNHDA, CDR2 SQIVND (reference sequence). This CDR3 region has 14 residues. CDR3 sequence: CATRERGHTDTQYF. The CDR3 bases are TGTGCTACGAGAGAGCGGGGGCACACAGATACGCAGTATTTT.

This chain connects TRBV28 to TRBJ2-7; unclear D gene. The V gene's germline CDR1 is MDHEN and CDR2 SYDVKM. The CDR3 has 12 amino acids. The V end lost 6 bases, the J end lost 0 bases, and 6 bases lay between the germline ends. The CDR3 loop is CASRTGSYEQYF. In DNA form, the CDR3 reads TGTGCCAGCAGGACGGGCTCCTACGAGCAGTACTTC. The whole variable domain, remainder taken from reference TRBV28 and TRBJ2-7, is DVKVTQSSRYLVKRTGEKVFLECVQDMDHENMFWYRQDPGLGLRLIYFSYDVKMKEKGDIPEGYSVSREKKERFSLILESASTNQTSMYLCASRTGSYEQYFGPGTRLTVT.

V is TRBV28 and J is TRBJ1-2; the D is unclear. The CDR3 runs to 12 residues. Trimming took 4 bases from V and 8 from J, leaving 11 bases between them. Germline V gives CDR1 MDHEN, CDR2 SYDVKM. The CDR3 coding sequence is TGTGCCAGCAGTTCCAGGTCTTACGGCTACACCTTC. It translates to CASSSRSYGYTF.

This clone was counted once. Other DNA variants within this sample encode the same CDR3. The chain joins TRBV7-2 to TRBJ2-2, with D unclear. The CDR3 runs 12 residues. With 5 bases removed from V and 5 bases from J, the gap between germline ends came to 6 bases. Germline V gene sequence: CDR1 SGHTA, CDR2 FQGNSA. CDR3 sequence: CASSLSTGELFF. In nucleotides, the CDR3 is TGTGCCAGCAGCCTCAGTACCGGGGAGCTGTTTTTT.

V gene TRBV18 combines with J gene TRBJ1-1; 8 bases map to TRBD1. Trimming took 3 bases from V and 0 from J; bases not matched to a gene: 6. The CDR3 runs to 16 residues. Germline CDR1 KGHSH, CDR2 LQKENI. DNA for the CDR3: TGTGCCAGCTCACCCCCGACAGGGGACCTGAACACTGAAGCTTTCTTT. It codes for CASSPPTGDLNTEAFF.

The V and J genes are TRBV24-1 and TRBJ2-2; perhaps TRBD1 as D (6 bases). This CDR3 has 14 residues. V shed 8 bases and J shed 1 base, with 10 bases lying between them. CDR1 and CDR2 from the germline V gene are KGHDR and SFDVKD. The CDR3 reads CATTETGNTGELFF. In DNA, the CDR3 is TGTGCCACCACCGAGACAGGGAACACCGGGGAGCTGTTTTTT.

This rearrangement joins TRBV2 to TRBJ2-7, with 7 bases aligning to TRBD2. With V trimmed by 6 bases and J by 9 bases, 14 bases remained unmatched. This CDR3 comprises 14 residues. Germline V lookup: CDR1 SNHLY, CDR2 FYNNEI. The DNA for the CDR3 is TGTGCCAGCAGGGGGGGGGTACGCGAACCCCGGCAGTACTTC. As protein: CASRGGVREPRQYF.

The V and J genes are TRBV9 and TRBJ2-1; 9 bases are a match to TRBD2. V gave up 1 base and J gave up 7 bases; unmatched junction bases: 15. Germline V gene sequence: CDR1 SGDLS, CDR2 YYNGEE. The CDR3 is 18 residues long. CDR3 protein: CASSVPLDSGRSSNEQFF. CDR3 bases: TGTGCCAGCAGCGTACCCCTCGATAGCGGGAGATCGAGTAATGAGCAGTTCTTC.

The CDR3 nucleotides read TGTGCCAGCAGCCCACTCGGCGGTAATTCACCCCTCCACTTT. It translates to CASSPLGGNSPLHF. The chain employs TRBV11-2 and TRBJ1-6; D is unclear. The length of the CDR3 is 14 residues. CDR1 SGHAT and CDR2 FQNNGV come from the germline V gene. Trimming cost V 5 bases and J 6 bases, with 11 bases left between them.

The rearrangement links TRBV18 to TRBJ2-2; D is possibly TRBD1 (6 bases). The CDR3 is 15 residues long. V lost 6 bases and J 4 bases, leaving 15 bases between the germline ends. The germline V gene encodes CDR1 KGHSH and CDR2 LQKENI. For the CDR3, the DNA is TGTGCCAGCTCCCAATCGACAGGATCCACCGGGGAGCTGTTTTTT. Translation gives CASSQSTGSTGELFF.

This chain connects TRBV18 to TRBJ2-2, with 11 bases matching TRBD2. This CDR3 is built from 17 residues. Germline V gives CDR1 KGHSH, CDR2 LQKENI. V trimming: 4 bases; J trimming: 3 bases; junction bases outside the gene matches: 7. CDR3 amino acids: CASSQVAGGRDTGELFF. The CDR3 DNA reads TGTGCCAGCTCACAAGTAGCGGGAGGGCGCGACACCGGGGAGCTGTTTTTT.

V usage is TRBV6-2 or TRBV6-3 and J usage is TRBJ1-1, with 9 bases fitting TRBD1. Germline CDR1 reads MNHEY; CDR2 reads SVGEGT. Trimming cost V 6 bases and J 0 bases; bases outside gene matches: 11. The CDR3 has 17 residues. This CDR3 is CASSPWTGAIVNTEAFF. CDR3 sequence (DNA): TGTGCCAGCAGCCCATGGACAGGGGCTATTGTGAACACTGAAGCTTTCTTT.